The clone carrying this T cell receptor (beta chain) came up a few times. The germline CDR1 and CDR2 sequences are SGHRS and YFSETQ. The CDR3 runs 13 residues. V was pared by 4 bases and J by 5 bases, with 10 bases between. The data are from a study of cytomegalovirus exposure and HLA in healthy donors. PCR amplification relied on 60 Vbeta primers (plus 13 Jbeta primers). Data came from immunoSEQ multiplex PCR; TCRdb stores just in-frame clones and leaves some out. This sample has over 110,000 clones; 75% to 85% occur once, and the top ten carry around 6.6%. Sequenced sample: PBMCs. The chain is built from TRBV5-1 and TRBJ2-1; D ambiguous. The sequence was collected from a woman in her thirties or forties in good health and CMV-seropositive. The CDR3 DNA is TGCGCCAGCAGCGCGTTACCCGACAATGAGCAGTTCTTC. This codes for CASSALPDNEQFF.